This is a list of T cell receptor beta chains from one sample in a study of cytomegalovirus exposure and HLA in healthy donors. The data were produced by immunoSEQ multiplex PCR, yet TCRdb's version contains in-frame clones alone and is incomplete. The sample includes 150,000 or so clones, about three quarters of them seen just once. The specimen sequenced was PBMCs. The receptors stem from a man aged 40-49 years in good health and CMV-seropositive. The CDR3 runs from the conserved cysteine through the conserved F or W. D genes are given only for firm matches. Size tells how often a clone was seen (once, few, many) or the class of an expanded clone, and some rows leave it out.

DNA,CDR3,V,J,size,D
TGTGCCAGCTCACCACCGGCCTCAGGGGGCACTGAAGCTTTCTTT,CASSPPASGGTEAFF,TRBV18,TRBJ1-1,once,TRBD1
TGTGCCAGTACACCTAGCGGGAAGGGCTCCTACGAGCAGTACTTC,CASTPSGKGSYEQYF,TRBV19,TRBJ2-7,-,TRBD2
TGTGCCAGTAGTACCGGGACAGGGCCCTACGAGCAGTACTTC,CASSTGTGPYEQYF,TRBV19,TRBJ2-7,-,TRBD1
TGTGCCTGGAGTGTACGCGGGCTAGTGGCATTCTACGAGCAGTACTTC,CAWSVRGLVAFYEQYF,TRBV30,TRBJ2-7,-,-
TGCGCCAGCAGCCCGGGACAGTCCTACGAGCAGTACTTC,CASSPGQSYEQYF,TRBV5-1,TRBJ2-7,-,TRBD1
TGTGCCAGCTCACCCGGACTAGCGGGAGAAGGTGAGCAGTTCTTC,CASSPGLAGEGEQFF,TRBV18,TRBJ2-1,-,TRBD2
TGTGCCAGCAGTCCAAATCCGGGTCTAGCGGGGTACGAGCAGTACTTC,CASSPNPGLAGYEQYF,TRBV11-2,TRBJ2-7,-,TRBD2
TGTGCCAGCAGCTCCCATCCTACTCAGCCCCAGCATTTT,CASSSHPTQPQHF,TRBV7-2,TRBJ1-5,-,-
TGTGCCAGCAGTTCTCCGACTAGCGGGAGAACGGAGACCCAGTACTTC,CASSSPTSGRTETQYF,TRBV28,TRBJ2-5,-,TRBD2
TGTGCCAGCAGTCAGCCGGGAACAGATACGCAGTATTTT,CASSQPGTDTQYF,TRBV7-8,TRBJ2-3,-,-
TGTGCCAGCAGTCTCCAGGGGGCGTATGGCTACACCTTC,CASSLQGAYGYTF,TRBV28,TRBJ1-2,-,TRBD1
TGCGCCAGCAGCTTGGAGGGAGGGAGAAATGAGCAGTTCTTC,CASSLEGGRNEQFF,TRBV5-1,TRBJ2-1,few,TRBD2
TGTGCCAGCAGCCCCAGACAGGGGGCCTACGAGCAGTACTTC,CASSPRQGAYEQYF,TRBV6-5,TRBJ2-7,-,TRBD1
TGTGCCAGCAGCTTGACAGGGACCCGAGGCGAGCAGTACTTC,CASSLTGTRGEQYF,TRBV5-4,TRBJ2-7,-,-
TGCGCCAGCAGCTTGGGGACTAGCACAGATACGCAGTATTTT,CASSLGTSTDTQYF,TRBV5-1,TRBJ2-3,-,-